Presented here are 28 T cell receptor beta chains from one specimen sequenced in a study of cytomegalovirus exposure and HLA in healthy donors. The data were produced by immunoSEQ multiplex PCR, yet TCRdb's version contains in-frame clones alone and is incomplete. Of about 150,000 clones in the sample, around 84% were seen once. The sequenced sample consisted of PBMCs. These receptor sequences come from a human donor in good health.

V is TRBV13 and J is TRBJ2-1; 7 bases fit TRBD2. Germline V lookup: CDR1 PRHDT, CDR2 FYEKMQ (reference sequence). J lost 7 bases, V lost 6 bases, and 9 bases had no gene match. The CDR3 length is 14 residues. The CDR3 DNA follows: TGTGCCAGCAGGGGGAGGGCAGGGCGGAATGAGCAGTTCTTC. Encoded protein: CASRGRAGRNEQFF.

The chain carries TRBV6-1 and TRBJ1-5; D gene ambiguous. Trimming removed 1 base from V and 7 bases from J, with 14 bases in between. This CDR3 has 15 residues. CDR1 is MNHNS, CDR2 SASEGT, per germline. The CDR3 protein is CASSEGRVSRQPQHF. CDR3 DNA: TGTGCCAGCAGTGAAGGACGGGTCTCAAGGCAGCCCCAGCATTTT.

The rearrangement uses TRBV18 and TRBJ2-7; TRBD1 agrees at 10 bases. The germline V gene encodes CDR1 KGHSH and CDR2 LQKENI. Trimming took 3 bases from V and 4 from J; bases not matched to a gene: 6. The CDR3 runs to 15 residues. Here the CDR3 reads CASSPSRDRGYEQYF. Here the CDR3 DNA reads TGTGCCAGCTCACCGAGCCGGGACAGGGGTTACGAGCAGTACTTC.

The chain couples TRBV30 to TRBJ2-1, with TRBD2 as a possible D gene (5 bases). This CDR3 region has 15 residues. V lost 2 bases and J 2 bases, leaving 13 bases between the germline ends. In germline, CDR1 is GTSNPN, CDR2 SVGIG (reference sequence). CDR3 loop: CAWSPSKFTYNEQFF. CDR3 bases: TGTGCCTGGAGTCCTAGCAAATTCACCTACAATGAGCAGTTCTTC.

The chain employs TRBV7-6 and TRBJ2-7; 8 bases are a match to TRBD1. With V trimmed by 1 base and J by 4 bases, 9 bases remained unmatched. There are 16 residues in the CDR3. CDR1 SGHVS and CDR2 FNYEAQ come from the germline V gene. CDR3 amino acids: CASSLGTGNLLYEQYF. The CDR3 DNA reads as TGTGCCAGCAGCTTAGGGACAGGGAATCTTTTGTACGAGCAGTACTTC.

CDR3 loop: CASSPRRDNEKLFF. CDR3 coding DNA: TGTGCCAGCAGTCCACGGAGGGATAATGAAAAACTGTTTTTT. The chain combines TRBV27 with TRBJ1-4; no clear D gene. This CDR3 contains 14 residues. The V gene lost 5 bases and the J gene lost 4 bases, with 11 bases spanning the gap. Germline CDR1 MNHEY, CDR2 SMNVEV (reference sequence).

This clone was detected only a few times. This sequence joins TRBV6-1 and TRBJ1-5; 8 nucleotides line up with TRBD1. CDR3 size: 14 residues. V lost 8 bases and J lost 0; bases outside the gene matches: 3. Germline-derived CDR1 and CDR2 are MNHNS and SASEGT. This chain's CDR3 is CASQTGDSNQPQHF. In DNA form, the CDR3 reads TGTGCCAGCCAGACAGGGGATAGCAATCAGCCCCAGCATTTT.

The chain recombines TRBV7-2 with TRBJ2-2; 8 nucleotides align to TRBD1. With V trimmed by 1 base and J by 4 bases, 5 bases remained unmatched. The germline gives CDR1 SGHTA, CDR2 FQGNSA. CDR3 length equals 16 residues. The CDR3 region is CASSLGGQGTTGELFF. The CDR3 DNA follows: TGTGCCAGCAGCTTAGGCGGACAGGGAACCACCGGGGAGCTGTTTTTT.

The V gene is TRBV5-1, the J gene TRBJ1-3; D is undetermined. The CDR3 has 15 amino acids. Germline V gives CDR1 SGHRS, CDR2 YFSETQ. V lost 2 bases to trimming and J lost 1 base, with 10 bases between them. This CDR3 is CASSLEAGSGNTIYF. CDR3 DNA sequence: TGCGCCAGCAGCTTAGAAGCAGGATCTGGAAACACCATATATTTT.

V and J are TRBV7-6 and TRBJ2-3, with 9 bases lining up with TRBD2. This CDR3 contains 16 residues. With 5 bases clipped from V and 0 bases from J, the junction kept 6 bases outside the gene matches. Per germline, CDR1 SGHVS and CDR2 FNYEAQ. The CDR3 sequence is CASSRLAELSTDTQYF. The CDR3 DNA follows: TGTGCCAGCAGCCGACTAGCGGAACTCAGCACAGATACGCAGTATTTT.

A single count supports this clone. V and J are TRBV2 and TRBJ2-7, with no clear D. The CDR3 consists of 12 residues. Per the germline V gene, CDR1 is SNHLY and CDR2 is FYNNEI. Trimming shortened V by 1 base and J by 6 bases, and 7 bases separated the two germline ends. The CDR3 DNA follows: TGTGCCAGCAGTGAAGGGGCAACCGAGCAGTACTTC. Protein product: CASSEGATEQYF.

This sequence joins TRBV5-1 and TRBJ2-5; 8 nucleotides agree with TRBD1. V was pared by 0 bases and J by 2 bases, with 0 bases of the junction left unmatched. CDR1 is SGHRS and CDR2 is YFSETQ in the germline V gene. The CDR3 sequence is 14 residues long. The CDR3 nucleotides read TGCGCCAGCAGCTTGGGGACAGGGCAAGAGACCCAGTACTTC. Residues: CASSLGTGQETQYF.

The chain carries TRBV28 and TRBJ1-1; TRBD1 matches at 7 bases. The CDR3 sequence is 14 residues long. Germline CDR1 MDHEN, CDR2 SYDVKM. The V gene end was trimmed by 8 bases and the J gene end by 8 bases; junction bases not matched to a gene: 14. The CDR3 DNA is TGTGCCAGCTCTCGTTTGGCAGGGGGACCAGAAGCTTTCTTT. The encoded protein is CASSRLAGGPEAFF.

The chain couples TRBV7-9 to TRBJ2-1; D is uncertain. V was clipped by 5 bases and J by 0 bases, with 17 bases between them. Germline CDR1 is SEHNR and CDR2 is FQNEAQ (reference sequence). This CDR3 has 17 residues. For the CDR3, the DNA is TGTGCCAGCAGCCCACCCCGAGCGTTAAGCTCCTACAATGAGCAGTTCTTC. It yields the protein CASSPPRALSSYNEQFF.

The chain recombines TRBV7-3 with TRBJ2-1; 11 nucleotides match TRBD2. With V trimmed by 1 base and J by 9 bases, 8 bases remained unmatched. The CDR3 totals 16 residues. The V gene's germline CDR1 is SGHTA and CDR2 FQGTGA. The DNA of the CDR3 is TGTGCCAGCAGCTTAAATTTAGCGGGAGGGCAGGGTGAGCAGTTCTTC. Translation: CASSLNLAGGQGEQFF.

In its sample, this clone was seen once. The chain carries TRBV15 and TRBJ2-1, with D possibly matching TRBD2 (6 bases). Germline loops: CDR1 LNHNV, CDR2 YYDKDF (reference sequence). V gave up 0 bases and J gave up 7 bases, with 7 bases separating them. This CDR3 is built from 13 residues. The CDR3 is CATSREGRNEQFF. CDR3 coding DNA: TGTGCCACCAGCAGAGAAGGGAGGAATGAGCAGTTCTTC. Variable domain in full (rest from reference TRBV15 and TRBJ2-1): DAMVIQNPRYQVTQFGKPVTLSCSQTLNHNVMYWYQQKSSQAPKLLFHYYDKDFNNEADTPDNFQSRRPNTSFCFLDIRSPGLGDTAMYLCATSREGRNEQFFGPGTRLTVL.

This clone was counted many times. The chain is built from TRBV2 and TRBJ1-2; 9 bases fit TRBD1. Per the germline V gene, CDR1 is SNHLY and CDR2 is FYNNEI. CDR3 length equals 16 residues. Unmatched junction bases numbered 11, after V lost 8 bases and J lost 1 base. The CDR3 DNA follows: TGTGCCAGCCGAAAGGACAGGGGCCCCGGTAACTATGGCTACACCTTC. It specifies CASRKDRGPGNYGYTF.

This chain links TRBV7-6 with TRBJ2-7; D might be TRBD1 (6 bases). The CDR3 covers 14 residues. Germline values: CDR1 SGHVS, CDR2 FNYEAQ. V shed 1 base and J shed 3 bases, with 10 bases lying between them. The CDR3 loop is CASSLDEGDYEQYF. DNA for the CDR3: TGTGCCAGCAGCTTAGACGAGGGGGACTACGAGCAGTACTTC.

The CDR3: CASGSPGGAGQPQHF. CDR3 nucleotide sequence: TGTGCCAGCGGATCCCCAGGGGGCGCAGGACAGCCCCAGCATTTT. The chain has TRBV28 and TRBJ1-5, with TRBD1 matching over 8 bases. The germline V gene has CDR1 MDHEN and CDR2 SYDVKM. The CDR3 contains 15 residues. V was clipped by 8 bases and J by 7 bases; unmatched bases: 13.

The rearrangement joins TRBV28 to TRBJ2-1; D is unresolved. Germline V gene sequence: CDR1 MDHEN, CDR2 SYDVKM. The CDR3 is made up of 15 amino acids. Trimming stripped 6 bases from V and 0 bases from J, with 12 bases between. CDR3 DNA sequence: TGTGCCAGCAGCGGTGTCGAGCGCTCCTACAATGAGCAGTTCTTC. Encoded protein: CASSGVERSYNEQFF.

CDR3 bases: TGTGCCGTCGGTCAGGGGAATGGCTACACCTTC. This gives the protein CAVGQGNGYTF. This chain joins TRBV25-1 and TRBJ1-2, with D perhaps TRBD1 (6 bases). The V end was cut by 11 bases, the J end by 6 bases, with 13 bases between. The CDR3 runs 11 residues. CDR1 and CDR2 (germline): MGHDK, SYGVNS.

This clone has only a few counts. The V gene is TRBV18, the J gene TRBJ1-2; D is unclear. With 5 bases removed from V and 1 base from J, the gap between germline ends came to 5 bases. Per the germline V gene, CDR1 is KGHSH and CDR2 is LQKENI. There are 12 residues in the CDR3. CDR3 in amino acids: CASSGLNYGYTF. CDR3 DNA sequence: TGTGCCAGCTCAGGGCTTAACTATGGCTACACCTTC. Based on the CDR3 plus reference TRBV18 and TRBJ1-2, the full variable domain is NAGVMQNPRHLVRRRGQEARLRCSPMKGHSHVYWYRQLPEEGLKFMVYLQKENIIDESGMPKERFSAEFPKEGPSILRIQQVVRGDSAAYFCASSGLNYGYTFGSGTRLTVV.

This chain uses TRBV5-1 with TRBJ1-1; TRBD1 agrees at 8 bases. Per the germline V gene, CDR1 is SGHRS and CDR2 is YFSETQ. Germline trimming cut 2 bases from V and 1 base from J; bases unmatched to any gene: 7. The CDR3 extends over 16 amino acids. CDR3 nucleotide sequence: TGCGCCAGCAGCTTATCTTTCAGGGGGCGGAACACTGAAGCTTTCTTT. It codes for CASSLSFRGRNTEAFF. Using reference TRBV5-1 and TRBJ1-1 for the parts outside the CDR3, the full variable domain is KAGVTQTPRYLIKTRGQQVTLSCSPISGHRSVSWYQQTPGQGLQFLFEYFSETQRNKGNFPGRFSGRQFSNSRSEMNVSTLELGDSALYLCASSLSFRGRNTEAFFGQGTRLTVV.

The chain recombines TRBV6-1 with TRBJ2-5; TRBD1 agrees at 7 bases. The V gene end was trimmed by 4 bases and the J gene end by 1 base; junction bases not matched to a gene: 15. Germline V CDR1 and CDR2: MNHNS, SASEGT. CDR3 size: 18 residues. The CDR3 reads CASSAPHSGTEPQETQYF. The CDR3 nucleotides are TGTGCCAGCAGTGCCCCTCACTCCGGGACAGAACCCCAAGAGACCCAGTACTTC.

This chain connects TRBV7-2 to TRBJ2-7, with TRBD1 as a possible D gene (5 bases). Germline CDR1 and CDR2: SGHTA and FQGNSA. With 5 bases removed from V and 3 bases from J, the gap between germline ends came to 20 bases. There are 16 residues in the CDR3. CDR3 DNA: TGTGCCAGCAGCCTTTATGGGGTAGGGGCTAACTACGAGCAGTACTTC. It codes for CASSLYGVGANYEQYF.

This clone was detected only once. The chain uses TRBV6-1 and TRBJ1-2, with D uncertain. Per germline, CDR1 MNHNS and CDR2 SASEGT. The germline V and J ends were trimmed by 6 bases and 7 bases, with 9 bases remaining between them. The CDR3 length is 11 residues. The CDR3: CASSDFAGYTF. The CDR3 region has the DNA TGTGCCAGCAGCGACTTTGCTGGCTACACCTTC.

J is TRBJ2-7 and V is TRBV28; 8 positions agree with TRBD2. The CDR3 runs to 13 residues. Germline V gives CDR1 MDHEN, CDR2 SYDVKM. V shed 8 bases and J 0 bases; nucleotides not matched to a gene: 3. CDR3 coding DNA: TGTGCCAGCCAGAGCGGGAGCTCCTACGAGCAGTACTTC. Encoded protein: CASQSGSSYEQYF.

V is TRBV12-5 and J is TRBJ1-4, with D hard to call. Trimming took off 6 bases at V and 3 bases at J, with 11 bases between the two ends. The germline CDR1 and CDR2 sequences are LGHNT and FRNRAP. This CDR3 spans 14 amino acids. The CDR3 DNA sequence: TGTGCTAGTGGGAAACAACATCCTAATGAAAAACTGTTTTTT. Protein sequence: CASGKQHPNEKLFF.